This record covers a single T cell receptor beta chain. The data are from a study of blood T cell repertoires in COVID-19. For the study at large: Whether acute or convalescent, the COVID-19 samples came from the United States, Italy and Spain. T cells, B-cell-depleted T cells, or PBMCs supplied cDNA or gDNA.

Here immunoSEQ multiplex PCR was the method, and the copy in TCRdb shows in-frame clones only, minus some. The table shows around 250,000 clones, with around 93% occurring only once. CDR3 size: 14 residues. Germline CDR1 and CDR2: SEHNR and FQNEAQ (reference sequence). V lost 5 bases and J lost 3, with 14 bases in between. The clonotype was recovered from a man aged 40-49 years who had been exposed to COVID-19. The source material was PBMCs or T cells enriched from blood (not recorded which). The J gene is TRBJ2-7, the V gene TRBV7-9, with D maybe TRBD1 (6 bases). Written as DNA, the CDR3 is TGTGCCAGCAGCCCCTGGACAGCCAACTACGAGCAGTACTTC. Translation: CASSPWTANYEQYF.